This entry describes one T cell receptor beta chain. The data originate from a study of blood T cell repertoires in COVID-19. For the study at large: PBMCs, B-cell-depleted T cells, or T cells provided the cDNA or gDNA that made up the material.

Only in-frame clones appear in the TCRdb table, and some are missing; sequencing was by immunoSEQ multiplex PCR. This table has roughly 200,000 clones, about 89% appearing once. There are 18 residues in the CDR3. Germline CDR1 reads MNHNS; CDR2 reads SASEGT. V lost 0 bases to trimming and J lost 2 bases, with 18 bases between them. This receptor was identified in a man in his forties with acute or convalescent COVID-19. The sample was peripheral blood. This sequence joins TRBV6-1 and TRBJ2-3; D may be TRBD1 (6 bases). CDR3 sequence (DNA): TGTGCCAGCAGTGAAGCGGGTTGGGGGCGCTCCTCCACAGATACGCAGTATTTT. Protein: CASSEAGWGRSSTDTQYF.